These 6 T cell receptor beta chains share one sample of origin, sequenced in a study of regulatory T cells in long-lasting Graves disease. Specified time point: newly diagnosed GD, antithyroid drugs for less than 3 months. PBMCs were the source of the RNA used for TCR sequencing. To make TCR beta libraries, researchers used iRepertoire HTBI primers and Arm-PCR of CDR3 regions. TCRdb reanalysed the multiplex PCR reads using MiXCR and keeps one entry per CDR3 protein. The sample consists of roughly 410,000 distinct CDR3 sequences, 15% of them appearing once. The sample also formed part of further work on T cells in Graves' hyperthyroidism and ophthalmopathy.

This specimen consisted of peripheral blood mononuclear cells (PBMCs), obtained at new diagnosis, from a patient treated with antithyroid drugs. The source is a woman in her forties with Graves disease.

On this clonotype itself: One end of the junction varies from germline; a read error may be responsible. The CDR3 bases are TGTGCCAGCAGCCAAGTGACAGGAATGGCCTTC. Protein: CASSQVTGMAF. The chain links TRBV3-1 to TRBJ1-2; D is perhaps TRBD1 (6 bases). The V gene's germline CDR1 is LGHDT and CDR2 YNNKEL (reference sequence). The CDR3 consists of 11 residues.

At least ten counts were recorded for this clonotype. The J gene is TRBJ2-7, the V gene TRBV19, with 12 bases matching TRBD1. CDR1 LNHDA and CDR2 SQIVND come from the germline V gene (reference sequence). The length of the CDR3 is 15 residues. The V gene end was trimmed by 5 bases and the J gene end by 4 bases; junction bases not matched to a gene: 6. The CDR3 loop reads CASSPAGQGAYEQYF. CDR3 in DNA: TGTGCCAGTAGTCCAGCGGGACAGGGGGCGTACGAGCAGTACTTC.

At least ten counts were recorded for this clonotype. The rearrangement links TRBV5-1 to TRBJ2-1; no clear D gene. The V gene lost 0 bases and the J gene lost 8 bases, with 12 bases spanning the gap. This CDR3 comprises 14 residues. Germline loops: CDR1 SGHRS, CDR2 YFSETQ. This chain's CDR3 is CASSLVQPVDEQFF. In DNA, the CDR3 is TGCGCCAGCAGCTTGGTTCAGCCGGTGGATGAGCAGTTCTTC.

This clonotype was counted at least ten times. The chain recombines TRBV19 with TRBJ2-7, with D tentatively TRBD2 (6 bases). V was clipped by 4 bases and J by 4 bases, with 11 bases between them. Per the germline V gene, CDR1 is LNHDA and CDR2 is SQIVND (reference sequence). This CDR3 comprises 13 residues. DNA for the CDR3: TGTGCCAGTAGTAGGTCTAGCGAGTACGAGCAGTACTTC. Its protein is CASSRSSEYEQYF.

This clonotype was seen repeatedly, ten times or more. The rearrangement uses TRBV19 and TRBJ1-1; D not certain. Germline V lookup: CDR1 LNHDA, CDR2 SQIVND (reference sequence). The length of the CDR3 is 12 residues. The V and J ends lost 3 bases and 11 bases respectively, with 13 bases between them. The CDR3 spells CASSIGTGRAFF. The CDR3 DNA is TGTGCCAGTAGTATCGGAACGGGCCGTGCTTTCTTT. Complete variable domain (other parts from reference TRBV19 and TRBJ1-1): DGGITQSPKYLFRKEGQNVTLSCEQNLNHDAMYWYRQDPGQGLRLIYYSQIVNDFQKGDIAEGYSVSREKKESFPLTVTSAQKNPTAFYLCASSIGTGRAFFGQGTRLTVV.

The J gene is TRBJ1-5, the V gene TRBV15; D unresolved. CDR1 is LNHNV, CDR2 YYDKDF, per germline (reference sequence). With 0 bases removed from V and 5 bases from J, the gap between germline ends came to 11 bases. The CDR3 spans 15 residues. This chain's CDR3 is CATSRERPPHQPQHF. Written as DNA, the CDR3 is TGTGCCACCAGCAGAGAGCGGCCACCGCATCAGCCCCAGCATTTT.